This T cell receptor beta chain was captured by sequencing in a study of CD8 T cells in Susac syndrome (dated by TCRdb to about 2019). In terms of the full investigation: Among the Susac syndrome patients who were sequenced, clinically active disease was present in about six and clinical remission was observed in about eight. At blood withdrawal, Susac syndrome patients were either therapy-naive, taking corticosteroids (in some cases with IVIg as well), or taking IVIg alone. The study used repertoire sequencing to test whether antigen drove CD8+ T cell activation and differentiation in Susac syndrome. Clonality of the CD8+ T cell repertoire was compared between more than 10 healthy donors, approximately 14 Susac syndrome patients and about 15 multiple sclerosis patients.

Peripheral blood CD8+ and CD4+ T cells from healthy donors, Susac syndrome patients and multiple sclerosis patients were profiled using high-throughput TCR beta sequencing. Recently defined diagnostic criteria for definite or probable disease were met by the Susac syndrome patients. Bulk CD8+ and CD4+ T cells were purified by magnetic negative isolation, while CD8+ TEMRA cells were enriched using FACS. Blood was collected in EDTA tubes and processed within 24 hours, with PBMCs isolated through density gradient centrifugation. PBMCs intended for TCR sequencing were frozen in liquid nitrogen and were later thawed in a 37 degrees C water bath. A purity of at least 90% was achieved for sorted or isolated CD4+, CD8+ and CD8+ TEMRA cells. Details on this clonotype: No cognate antigen has been identified for it. No per-base quality is available; no much larger clone lies one base away.

Summary of the overall study and its limitations: The number of individuals in the TCR sequencing and HLA analysis was acknowledged as relatively small. Susac syndrome CD8+ repertoires showed clonal expansion, highest in CD8+ TEMRA cells and greater in clinically active than remitting patients. In the total CD8+ and CD8+ TEMRA repertoires, 15 to 20 and five Susac-specific public clones, respectively, were identified.

RNA was extracted with the RNeasy kit and 0.5 to 1 ug was reverse transcribed using random hexamers. TCR beta CDR3 regions were amplified with the immunoSEQ multiplex PCR assay covering 54 Vbeta and 13 Jbeta segments. PCR amplification bias was corrected by using a synthetic template baseline for primer optimization and computational correction. The published analysis was carried out like this. Only productive sequences were kept, with reads annotated to V, D and J genes according to IMGT and analyzed in immunoSEQ Analyzer. Clonality was calculated as one minus the Shannon entropy normalized by log2 of the number of productive unique sequences. Public and private clones were assessed among the 100 most prevalent clones of each patient and control. Clones were defined as Susac-specific when absent from the healthy and MS cohorts, from fewer than 1,200 published viral clones and from other ImmuneACCESS disease sequences. The public reads were run again by TCRdb, first through fastp at Q25 and then through MiXCR, and only productive beta chains were kept. Duplicate CDR3 protein sequences are folded into a single record with the most common DNA and genes. TCRdb, rather than the study authors, made the V and J calls. The table for this sample lists about 120,000 distinct CDR3 sequences; just under 95% of them were counted only once. About 0.27% of the sample rests with the top ten.

Taken from the germline V gene (reference sequence), the CDR1 and CDR2 loops are GTSNPN and SVGIG. V and J are truncated by 2 bases and 4 bases respectively, leaving an intervening sequence of 7 bases. Measured from the cysteine to the phenylalanine, the CDR3 is 12 residues long. The CDR3 DNA has 36 bases and is translated from base 1. The sequence derives from a human donor with Susac syndrome. The specimen was CD8+ T cells from PBMCs. In this chain, TRBV30 is recombined with TRBJ2-3; the D gene assignment is ambiguous. DNA sequence: TGTGCCTGGAGTCGTGGCCCAGATACGCAGTATTTT. Its coded protein is CAWSRGPDTQYF.